The 11 T cell receptor beta chains in this list originate from one sample, sequenced in a study of blood T cell repertoires in COVID-19 (dated by TCRdb to between 2020 and 2021). The library was built by means of the immunoSEQ multiplex PCR assay. TCRdb retrieved this table from immuneACCESS and kept in-frame rearrangements only. Not all clones are present; in checked studies, unresolved V genes account for under half, and no reason is known for the remainder. Across this sample there are about 180,000 clones, with 80% seen only once. The ten largest clones represent over 13% of the sample. Sequenced sample: PBMCs or T cells enriched from blood (not recorded which). Receptors were obtained from a man between 60 and 75 years old who had been exposed to COVID-19.

The rearrangement joins TRBV5-1 to TRBJ2-7; D is perhaps TRBD2 (6 bases). CDR1 is SGHRS, CDR2 YFSETQ, per germline. V gave up 5 bases and J gave up 7 bases, with 19 bases separating them. The CDR3 sequence is 14 residues long. The CDR3 region is CASSPDVGLGEQYF. The CDR3 region has the DNA TGCGCCAGCAGTCCTGACGTGGGACTGGGAGAGCAGTACTTC.

J is TRBJ2-5 and V is TRBV11-3; D possibly corresponds to TRBD1 (6 bases). Germline assignment: CDR1 SGHNT and CDR2 YENEEA. The CDR3 loop spans 14 amino acids. V was cut by 1 base and J by 8 bases, with 14 bases left in between. The CDR3 loop reads CASSLGGGDSTQYF. The CDR3 nucleotides are TGTGCCAGCAGCTTAGGAGGGGGAGACAGTACCCAGTACTTC.

The chain employs TRBV5-1 and TRBJ2-2, with D possibly being TRBD1 (5 bases). Trimming removed 1 base at V and 5 bases at J, with 12 bases between. This CDR3 region has 15 residues. Germline CDR1 SGHRS, CDR2 YFSETQ. DNA of the CDR3: TGCGCCAGCAGCTTGAGCCAGGGTCGGACCGGGGAGCTGTTTTTT. This encodes CASSLSQGRTGELFF.

J is TRBJ2-2 and V is TRBV2; 8 nucleotides agree with TRBD1. V lost 7 bases and J lost 2; bases outside the gene matches: 9. Germline V CDR1 and CDR2: SNHLY, FYNNEI. This CDR3 has 16 amino acids. CDR3 region: CASNDRGLGNTGELFF. DNA of the CDR3: TGTGCCAGCAATGACAGGGGTTTAGGAAACACCGGGGAGCTGTTTTTT.

V and J are TRBV7-6 and TRBJ2-3; 7 nucleotides line up with TRBD2. This CDR3 contains 15 residues. The trim removed 2 bases at V and 4 bases at J, leaving 6 bases unmatched. Germline CDR1 reads SGHVS; CDR2 reads FNYEAQ. CDR3 amino acids: CASSLRGRVSDTQYF. CDR3 DNA sequence: TGTGCCAGCAGCTTACGGGGGAGGGTGTCAGATACGCAGTATTTT.

The chain joins TRBV30 to TRBJ2-3, with 10 bases fitting TRBD2. CDR3 length: 15 residues. The V gene end was trimmed by 2 bases and the J gene end by 8 bases; junction bases not matched to a gene: 10. Germline CDR1 and CDR2: GTSNPN and SVGIG (reference sequence). This CDR3 reads CAWSFLAGERGTQYF. For the CDR3, the DNA is TGTGCCTGGAGTTTTCTAGCGGGAGAACGAGGTACGCAGTATTTT.

The rearrangement uses TRBV10-3 and TRBJ1-5, with D possibly matching TRBD1 (5 bases). Germline CDR1 is ENHRY and CDR2 is SYGVKD. This CDR3 has 13 residues. V was pared by 3 bases and J by 7 bases, with 10 bases between. Here the CDR3 DNA reads TGTGCCATCAGTGAAGGGGTCGGGCAGCCCCAGCATTTT. Translation gives CAISEGVGQPQHF.

DNA for the CDR3: TGTGCCAGCAGCCCAAGCGGGAGCGGCTACGAGCAGTACTTC. This sequence encodes CASSPSGSGYEQYF. The chain joins TRBV13 to TRBJ2-7, with 8 bases matching TRBD2. This CDR3 comprises 14 residues. With V trimmed by 5 bases and J by 3 bases, 6 bases remained unmatched. Germline V CDR1 and CDR2: PRHDT, FYEKMQ (reference sequence).

V is TRBV19 and J is TRBJ2-3; TRBD2 matches 10 bases. Trimming cost V 5 bases and J 3 bases; bases outside gene matches: 14. CDR1 LNHDA and CDR2 SQIVND come from the germline V gene (reference sequence). CDR3 length: 18 amino acids. Here the CDR3 reads CASSLNPLAGVLTDTQYF. In nucleotides, the CDR3 is TGTGCCAGTAGTTTGAATCCCCTAGCGGGAGTTTTGACAGATACGCAGTATTTT. The full variable domain, rest sourced from reference TRBV19 and TRBJ2-3, is DGGITQSPKYLFRKEGQNVTLSCEQNLNHDAMYWYRQDPGQGLRLIYYSQIVNDFQKGDIAEGYSVSREKKESFPLTVTSAQKNPTAFYLCASSLNPLAGVLTDTQYFGPGTRLTVL.

At least ten counts were recorded for this clone. The CDR3, as DNA: TGTGCCAGCAGCCAGGGACTAGCGGGAGGGGGGGAGCAGTTCTTC. This sequence encodes CASSQGLAGGGEQFF. The rearrangement joins TRBV3-1 (or the pseudogene TRBV3-2) to TRBJ2-1; the match to TRBD2 covers 16 bases. The J segment lost 10 bases and the V segment lost 3 bases, leaving 3 bases of the junction unmatched. From germline, CDR1 is LGHDT and CDR2 YNNKEL (reference sequence). The CDR3 loop spans 15 amino acids.

This clone was seen more than once but under ten times. The gene calls are TRBV10-3 and TRBJ2-6; 9 bases map to TRBD2. V lost 5 bases and J lost 2; bases outside the gene matches: 16. The CDR3 has 20 amino acids. The germline V gene encodes CDR1 ENHRY and CDR2 SYGVKD. The CDR3 loop is CAISTARIEAGGPGANVLTF. The CDR3 region has the DNA TGTGCCATCAGTACCGCGCGAATAGAGGCGGGAGGGCCTGGGGCCAACGTCCTGACTTTC.